This T cell receptor beta chain is drawn from a study of control samples from healthy donors and cancer patients. The CDR3 runs to 14 residues. V shed 4 bases and J 4 bases; nucleotides not matched to a gene: 2. Germline loops: CDR1 SGHAT, CDR2 FQDESV (reference sequence). Measured with immunoSEQ multiplex PCR; TCRdb has only the in-frame clones, and not every one. The data show around 50,000 clones, with around 95% seen just once and around 1.9% held by the top ten. The TCR comes from a woman aged 25-40 years in good health. The sequenced material came from blood. This chain links TRBV11-1 with TRBJ2-7; 12 bases align to TRBD2. CDR3 coding DNA: TGTGCCAGCAGCTCAACTAGCGGGGGGTACGAGCAGTACTTC. Its protein product is CASSSTSGGYEQYF.